This TCR beta chain was recorded in a study of T cells after yellow fever vaccination. Study context: SMART-Seq v4 Ultra Low Input served to prepare low-cell-number fractions. Study-level points and caveats: Subsequent booster samples again held most clones from primary vaccination (96% CD4, roughly 91% CD8). Repertoires sorted by FACS could include abundant clonotypes that are contaminants from the bulk population.

This clonotype was counted only a few times. The antigen remains unidentified. The V end was cut by 3 bases, the J end by 4 bases, with 14 bases between. The germline V gene has CDR1 MGHDK and CDR2 SYGVNS. The CDR3 is made up of 15 amino acids. By 5'RACE template switching, TCR cDNA was produced, with a universal primer site and UMIs added in the process. TCRdb reprocessed the 5' RACE reads with MiXCR, giving one entry per CDR3 protein. The data contain about 630,000 distinct CDR3 sequences, 9% to 15% of them singletons. The TCR comes from a man in his thirties or forties who received the YFV17D yellow fever vaccine. V is TRBV25-1 and J is TRBJ2-3; D remains unclear. The source material was PBMCs, sampled on the day of the yellow fever booster vaccination. The CDR3 reads CASSDPSGKADTQYF. CDR3 DNA: TGTGCCAGCAGTGACCCCTCGGGTAAGGCAGATACGCAGTATTTT. Full variable domain (outside the CDR3, taken from reference TRBV25-1 and TRBJ2-3): EADIYQTPRYLVIGTGKKITLECSQTMGHDKMYWYQQDPGMELHLIHYSYGVNSTEKGDLSSESTVSRIRTEHFPLTLESARPSHTSQYLCASSDPSGKADTQYFGPGTRLTVL.